The 8 T cell receptor beta chains given below trace back to one sample, sequenced in a study of beta chain features in type 1 diabetes. Study-wide results and caveats: There was a moderate but significant shortening of TCRB CDR3s in all four CD4+ subsets of Type 1 diabetes patients.

Their specific antigens are unknown. cDNA synthesis used the whole RNA isolate, giving expressed TCRB sequences. The data were produced by immunoSEQ multiplex PCR, yet TCRdb's version contains in-frame clones alone and is incomplete. The data show hundreds of thousands of clones, under 15% seen once. The source material was naive CD4+ T cells from blood. These receptor sequences come from a man younger than 35 with type 1 diabetes.

This clone is a singleton in its sample. The rearrangement uses TRBV7-2 and TRBJ1-1, with D unclear. The V gene lost 5 bases and the J gene lost 1 base, with 14 bases spanning the gap. The germline V gene encodes CDR1 SGHTA and CDR2 FQGNSA. This CDR3 region has 15 residues. The CDR3 DNA follows: TGTGCCAGCAGCCCCTATGGATATACGAACACTGAAGCTTTCTTT. Its protein product is CASSPYGYTNTEAFF.

This clone turned up a few times. The V call is TRBV29-1, the J call TRBJ2-2; a possible D gene is TRBD1 (6 bases). CDR3 size: 13 residues. CDR1 and CDR2 from the germline V gene are SQVTM and ANQGSEA. V was shortened by 7 bases and J by 4 bases, with 13 bases between the two germline ends. The CDR3 loop reads CSAGQWGTGELFF. The DNA for the CDR3 is TGCAGCGCCGGACAGTGGGGCACCGGGGAGCTGTTTTTT.

The V gene is TRBV9, the J gene TRBJ1-2, with D possibly TRBD1 on 6 matching bases. The germline V gene encodes CDR1 SGDLS and CDR2 YYNGEE. CDR3 length: 16 residues. Trimming shortened V by 9 bases and J by 8 bases, and 29 bases separated the two germline ends. The CDR3 reads CAIRAPSRTGRGGYTF. Written as DNA, the CDR3 is TGTGCCATCAGGGCACCGTCCCGTACAGGGCGAGGCGGCTACACCTTC. Complete variable domain (other parts from reference TRBV9 and TRBJ1-2): DSGVTQTPKHLITATGQRVTLRCSPRSGDLSVYWYQQSLDQGLQFLIQYYNGEERAKGNILERFSAQQFPDLHSELNLSSLELGDSALYFCAIRAPSRTGRGGYTFGSGTRLTVV.

This clone was found a few times. The chain uses TRBV5-1 and TRBJ1-2; D not certain. The CDR3 covers 13 residues. CDR1 is SGHRS and CDR2 is YFSETQ in the germline V gene. V lost 0 bases and J lost 1, with 4 bases in between. The CDR3 DNA reads TGCGCCAGCAGCTTGGTCGATAACTATGGCTACACCTTC. Translated: CASSLVDNYGYTF.

Worth noting for this clone: Other nucleotide sequences in the sample specify the same CDR3. This rearrangement joins TRBV30 to TRBJ1-2, with D uncertain. Germline CDR1 GTSNPN, CDR2 SVGIG (reference sequence). With 1 base removed from V and 0 bases from J, the gap between germline ends came to 6 bases. The CDR3 has 13 amino acids. The CDR3 DNA reads as TGTGCCTGGAGTGGCGGAGCTAACTATGGCTACACCTTC. Protein: CAWSGGANYGYTF. The full variable domain, with the rest looked up from reference TRBV30 and TRBJ1-2, is SQTIHQWPATLVQPVGSPLSLECTVEGTSNPNLYWYRQAAGRGLQLLFYSVGIGQISSEVPQNLSASRPQDRQFILSSKKLLLSDSGFYLCAWSGGANYGYTFGSGTRLTVV.

The CDR3 protein is CASRTQDMNTEAFF. The CDR3 region has the DNA TGTGCCAGCAGAACACAGGATATGAACACTGAAGCTTTCTTT. The chain is built from TRBV6-6 and TRBJ1-1; TRBD1 is a possible D gene (5 bases). Germline assignment: CDR1 MNHNY and CDR2 SVGAGI (reference sequence). The CDR3 length is 14 residues. The V end lost 6 bases, the J end lost 0 bases, and 11 bases lay between the germline ends.

This clone has more than one count but fewer than ten. V is TRBV10-3 and J is TRBJ2-7, with 10 bases that match TRBD1. This CDR3 is 12 amino acids long. CDR1 ENHRY and CDR2 SYGVKD come from the germline V gene. Trimming cost V 11 bases and J 3 bases; bases outside gene matches: 4. CDR3 nucleotide sequence: TGTGCCTCACGGACAGGGGGCTACGAGCAGTACTTC. Protein product: CASRTGGYEQYF.

The rearrangement joins TRBV5-6 to TRBJ1-2; 8 nucleotides match TRBD1. The germline gives CDR1 SGHDT, CDR2 YYEEEE. The CDR3 is 14 amino acids. The trim removed 5 bases at V and 4 bases at J, leaving 7 bases unmatched. The CDR3 region is CASSSGTGFYGYTF. For the CDR3, the DNA is TGTGCCAGCAGTTCCGGGACAGGCTTCTATGGCTACACCTTC.